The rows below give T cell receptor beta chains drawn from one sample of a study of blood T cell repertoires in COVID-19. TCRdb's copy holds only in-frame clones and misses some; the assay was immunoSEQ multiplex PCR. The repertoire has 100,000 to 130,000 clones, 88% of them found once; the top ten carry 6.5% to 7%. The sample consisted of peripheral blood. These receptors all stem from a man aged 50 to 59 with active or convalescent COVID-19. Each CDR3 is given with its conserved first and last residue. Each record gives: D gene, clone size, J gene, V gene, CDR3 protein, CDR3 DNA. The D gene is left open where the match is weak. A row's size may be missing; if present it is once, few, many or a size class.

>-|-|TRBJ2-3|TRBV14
CASSQSGTDTQYF
TGTGCCAGCAGCCAGAGTGGCACAGATACGCAGTATTTT
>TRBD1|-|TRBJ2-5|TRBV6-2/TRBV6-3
CASSLQGALGQETQYF
TGTGCCAGCAGCTTACAGGGGGCGCTTGGCCAAGAGACCCAGTACTTC
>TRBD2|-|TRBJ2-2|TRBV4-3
CASSLPGAGANTGELFF
TGCGCCAGCAGCCTCCCCGGAGCGGGGGCGAACACCGGGGAGCTGTTTTTT
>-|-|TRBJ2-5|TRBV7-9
CASSFEGGYRETQYF
TGTGCCAGCAGCTTTGAGGGAGGCTATAGGGAGACCCAGTACTTC
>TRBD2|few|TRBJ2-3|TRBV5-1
CASSLAGGRPSTSGRDTQYF
TGCGCCAGCAGCTTGGCGGGCGGGCGCCCTTCGACTAGCGGGAGGGATACGCAGTATTTT
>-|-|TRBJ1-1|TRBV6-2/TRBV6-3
CASSYSGSMWTEAFF
TGTGCCAGCAGTTACTCGGGCAGCATGTGGACTGAAGCTTTCTTT
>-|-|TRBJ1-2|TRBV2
CASGQLTYGYTF
TGTGCCAGCGGACAGCTTACCTATGGCTACACCTTC
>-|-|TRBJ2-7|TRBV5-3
CARSLPGGHEQYF
TGTGCCAGAAGCTTGCCCGGCGGCCACGAGCAGTACTTC
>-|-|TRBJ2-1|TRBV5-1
CASYTGEPYNEQFF
TGCGCCAGCTACACGGGGGAACCCTACAATGAGCAGTTCTTC
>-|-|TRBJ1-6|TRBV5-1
CASSPWTENSPLHF
TGCGCCAGCAGCCCTTGGACAGAAAATTCACCCCTCCACTTT
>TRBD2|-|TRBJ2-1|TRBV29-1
CSARLAGDYNEQFF
TGCAGCGCCCGACTAGCGGGGGATTACAATGAGCAGTTCTTC
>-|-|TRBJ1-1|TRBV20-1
CSASPAGGQTEAFF
TGCAGTGCTAGTCCCGCGGGAGGACAGACTGAAGCTTTCTTT
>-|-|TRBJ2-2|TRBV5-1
CASSLASTTGELFF
TGCGCCAGCAGCTTGGCCTCGACTACCGGGGAGCTGTTTTTT
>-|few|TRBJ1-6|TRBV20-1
CSASSWIDSLNSPLHF
TGCAGTGCTAGTTCCTGGATCGACAGCCTTAATTCACCCCTCCACTTT
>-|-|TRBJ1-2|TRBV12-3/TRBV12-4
CASERGTRYGYTF
TGTGCCAGCGAGAGAGGGACACGCTATGGCTACACCTTC
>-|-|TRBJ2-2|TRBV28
CASSLIIGELFF
TGTGCCAGCAGTTTAATAATCGGGGAGCTGTTTTTT
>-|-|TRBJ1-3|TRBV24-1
CATSVENTIYF
TGTGCCACCAGTGTAGAAAACACCATATATTTT
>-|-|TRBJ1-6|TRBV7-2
CASSHRLTGNPSPLHF
TGTGCCAGCAGCCACCGCTTAACGGGGAACCCTTCACCCCTCCACTTT
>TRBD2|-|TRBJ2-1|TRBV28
CASTGGRYNEQFF
TGTGCCAGCACGGGAGGTCGCTACAATGAGCAGTTCTTC
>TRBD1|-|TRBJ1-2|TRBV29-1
CSVPGGGGYGYTF
TGCAGCGTTCCGGGAGGGGGCGGCTATGGCTACACCTTC
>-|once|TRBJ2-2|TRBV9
CASSLTPNTGELFF
TGTGCCAGCAGCTTGACACCGAACACCGGGGAGCTGTTTTTT
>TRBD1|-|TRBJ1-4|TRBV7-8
CASSSLTGARRGEKLFF
TGTGCCAGCAGCTCGTTGACAGGGGCCCGGAGGGGCGAAAAACTGTTTTTT
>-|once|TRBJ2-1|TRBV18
CASSPGGGSTYNEQFF
TGTGCCAGCTCACCGGGGGGCGGGAGTACCTACAATGAGCAGTTCTTC
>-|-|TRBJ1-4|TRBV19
CASNHPAWGGEKLFF
TGTGCCAGTAATCATCCCGCCTGGGGGGGGGAAAAACTGTTTTTT
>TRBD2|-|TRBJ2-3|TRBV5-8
CASSSPFLADNTDTQYF
TGTGCCAGCAGCTCCCCCTTTCTAGCGGATAACACAGATACGCAGTATTTT
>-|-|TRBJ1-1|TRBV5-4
CASSLGPGKNEAFF
TGTGCCAGCAGCTTGGGGCCGGGGAAAAATGAAGCTTTCTTT
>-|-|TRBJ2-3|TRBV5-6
CASSFPQAEYTDTQYF
TGTGCCAGCAGCTTCCCCCAAGCGGAATACACAGATACGCAGTATTTT
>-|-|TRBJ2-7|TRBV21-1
CASSKEGTIPVEQYF
TGTGCCAGCAGCAAAGAAGGGACAATCCCGGTAGAGCAGTACTTC
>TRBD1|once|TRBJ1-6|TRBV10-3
CAISDRDRYNSPLHF
TGTGCCATCAGTGATAGGGACAGATATAATTCACCCCTCCACTTT
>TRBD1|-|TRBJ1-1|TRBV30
CAGTGLTEAFF
TGTGCCGGGACAGGGTTAACTGAAGCTTTCTTT
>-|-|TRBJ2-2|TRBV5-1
CASSLTGSRTGELFF
TGCGCCAGCAGCTTGACGGGGTCGAGAACCGGGGAGCTGTTTTTT
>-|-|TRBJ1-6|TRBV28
CASMLPSGRDYNSPLHF
TGTGCCAGCATGTTGCCCTCGGGGAGGGACTATAATTCACCCCTCCACTTT
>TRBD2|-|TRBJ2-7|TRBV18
CASSSAGVAYEQYF
TGTGCCAGCTCCTCGGCGGGGGTTGCCTACGAGCAGTACTTC
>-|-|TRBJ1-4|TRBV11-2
CASSDRVQGREKLFF
TGTGCCAGCAGCGATAGGGTACAGGGTAGAGAAAAACTGTTTTTT
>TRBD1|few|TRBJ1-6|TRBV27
CASTPGQGGRSPLHF
TGTGCCAGCACCCCTGGACAGGGAGGACGATCACCCCTCCACTTT
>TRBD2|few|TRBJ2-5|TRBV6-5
CASRRLAGGETQYF
TGTGCCAGCAGAAGACTAGCGGGGGGAGAGACCCAGTACTTC
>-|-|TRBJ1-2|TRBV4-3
CASSRESRDYGYTF
TGCGCCAGCAGCCGAGAAAGCAGGGACTATGGCTACACCTTC
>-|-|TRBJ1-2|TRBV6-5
CASRDIGEGYTF
TGTGCCAGCAGGGACATCGGAGAGGGCTACACCTTC
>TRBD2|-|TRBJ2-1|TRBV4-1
CASSQERGLAGAVGSYNEQFF
TGCGCCAGCAGCCAAGAAAGGGGGCTAGCGGGAGCGGTGGGCTCCTACAATGAGCAGTTCTTC
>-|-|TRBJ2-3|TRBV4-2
CASSQLAPADTQYF
TGTGCCAGCAGCCAGCTCGCACCTGCGGATACGCAGTATTTT
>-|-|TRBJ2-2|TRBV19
CASSALLRKGVVGELFF
TGTGCCAGTAGTGCCCTTCTGAGGAAGGGGGTTGTCGGGGAGCTGTTTTTT
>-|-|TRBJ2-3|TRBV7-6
CASSFRPSTDTQYF
TGTGCCAGCAGCTTCCGTCCTAGCACAGATACGCAGTATTTT
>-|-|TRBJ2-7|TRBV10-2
CASRPNNYEQYF
TGCGCCAGCAGACCCAACAACTACGAGCAGTACTTC
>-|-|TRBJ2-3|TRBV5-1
CASKGVTSTDTQYF
TGCGCCAGCAAGGGAGTTACTAGCACAGATACGCAGTATTTT
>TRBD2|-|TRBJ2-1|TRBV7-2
CASSLGLASNNEQFF
TGTGCCAGCAGCCTGGGACTAGCGTCTAACAATGAGCAGTTCTTC
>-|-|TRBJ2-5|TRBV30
CAWSVLRETQYF
TGTGCCTGGAGTGTTTTACGGGAGACCCAGTACTTC
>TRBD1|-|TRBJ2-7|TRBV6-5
CASRDRAPSYEQYF
TGTGCCAGCAGAGACAGGGCGCCGTCCTACGAGCAGTACTTC
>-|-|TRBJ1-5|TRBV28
CASITQGRTGQPQHF
TGTGCCAGCATCACCCAGGGGCGCACAGGTCAGCCCCAGCATTTT
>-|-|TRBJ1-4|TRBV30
CAWSPGTSTNEKLFF
TGTGCCTGGAGTCCTGGGACTTCAACTAATGAAAAACTGTTTTTT
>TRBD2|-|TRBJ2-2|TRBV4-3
CASSRTMPGLARITGELFF
TGCGCCAGCAGCCGGACGATGCCCGGACTAGCGCGCATCACCGGGGAGCTGTTTTTT
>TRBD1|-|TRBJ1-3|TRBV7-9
CASSPFPLSGQGTGNTIYF
TGTGCCAGCAGCCCTTTTCCTTTAAGTGGACAGGGCACTGGAAACACCATATATTTT
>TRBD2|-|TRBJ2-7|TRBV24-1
CATSDPAHDQLAGGAYEQYF
TGTGCCACCAGTGATCCCGCACATGACCAACTAGCGGGAGGGGCCTACGAGCAGTACTTC
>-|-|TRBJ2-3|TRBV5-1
CASRHKATSTDTQYF
TGCGCCAGCAGACACAAAGCGACTAGCACAGATACGCAGTATTTT
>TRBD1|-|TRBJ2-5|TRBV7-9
CAAGTAAGTQYF
TGTGCCGCAGGGACAGCCGCTGGGACCCAGTACTTC
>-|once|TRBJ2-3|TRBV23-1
CASSPGTDTQYF
TGCGCCAGCAGTCCGGGCACAGATACGCAGTATTTT
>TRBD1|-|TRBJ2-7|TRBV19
CASSITRDSPPREQYF
TGTGCCAGTAGTATAACCCGGGACAGCCCTCCTAGGGAGCAGTACTTC
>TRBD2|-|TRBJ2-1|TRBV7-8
CASSLRPAGGRYNEQFF
TGTGCCAGCAGCTTACGGCCAGCGGGAGGCCGTTACAATGAGCAGTTCTTC
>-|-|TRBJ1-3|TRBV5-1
CASSLDSSGNTIYF
TGCGCCAGCAGCTTGGACAGTTCTGGAAACACCATATATTTT
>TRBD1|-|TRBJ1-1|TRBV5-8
CASSRDSSRAAFF
TGTGCCAGCAGCCGGGACAGTTCACGAGCAGCTTTCTTT
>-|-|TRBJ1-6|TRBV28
CASSLYRREGSPLHF
TGTGCCAGCAGTTTATACCGCAGGGAAGGGTCACCCCTCCACTTT